This entry lists 31 T cell receptor beta chains sequenced from one sample in a study of Ad26.COV2.S vaccination and SARS-CoV-2 variants. Clones were read by immunoSEQ multiplex PCR, and TCRdb kept only the in-frame ones, dropping some. The sample lists approximately 420,000 clones, approximately 90% occurring once. Indicated treatment: over 15 received Ad26.COV2.S at low or high dose, single or two shots; roughly five received placebo; per-sample allocation not given. Day 63 after the first injection of vaccine or placebo was the sampling time. Source: peripheral blood, taken in a trial of Ad26.COV2.S vaccine versus placebo. The receptors were sampled from a person aged 18-60 years who received the Ad26.COV2.S COVID-19 vaccine or a placebo.

J is TRBJ1-4 and V is TRBV30; D remains ambiguous. Trimming pared 2 bases from V and 10 bases from J, leaving 14 bases between. The CDR3 extends over 13 amino acids. Germline CDR1 is GTSNPN and CDR2 is SVGIG (reference sequence). CDR3 in DNA: TGTGCCTGGAGTCCGACGGAGCTAGGAAAACTGTTTTTT. Translated, it gives CAWSPTELGKLFF.

This clone was counted between two and nine times. The DNA of the CDR3 is TGTGCCAGCAGTATACCGACGGCGGTAAACGAGCAGTACTTC. As protein: CASSIPTAVNEQYF. The chain links TRBV6-2 or TRBV6-3 to TRBJ2-7; no reliable D call. Germline V gene lookup returns CDR1 MNHEY and CDR2 SVGEGT. The CDR3 is 14 amino acids. Trimming left V 5 bases short and J 5 bases short, with 16 bases between.

J is TRBJ2-1 and V is TRBV29-1, with D tentatively TRBD2 (6 bases). Looked up from germline, CDR1 is SQVTM and CDR2 is ANQGSEA. The V end lost 5 bases, the J end lost 2 bases, and 16 bases lay between the germline ends. The CDR3 sequence is 15 residues long. The CDR3 nucleotides read TGCAGCGTTAACCACCGGGACTCTGCCTACAATGAGCAGTTCTTC. Protein product: CSVNHRDSAYNEQFF.

The chain is built from TRBV27 and TRBJ2-7, with unresolved D. This CDR3 region has 14 residues. V was shortened by 6 bases and J by 8 bases, with 20 bases between the two germline ends. CDR1 is MNHEY and CDR2 is SMNVEV in the germline V gene (reference sequence). CDR3 sequence (DNA): TGTGCCAGCAGCCCCAGGACCGTTATGGCAAAGCAGTACTTC. Its translation: CASSPRTVMAKQYF.

V and J are TRBV10-3 and TRBJ2-3; TRBD1 might be the D (5 bases). Trimming left V 3 bases short and J 1 base short, with 17 bases between. The V gene's germline CDR1 is ENHRY and CDR2 SYGVKD. The length of the CDR3 is 17 residues. The chain's CDR3 is CAISDRLGVAGTDTQYF. The CDR3 DNA is TGTGCCATCAGTGACCGTCTAGGGGTAGCAGGCACAGATACGCAGTATTTT.

This clone was recorded once. V and J are TRBV5-1 and TRBJ1-2, with TRBD1 identical over 8 bases. The CDR3 is 14 amino acids. Germline CDR1 and CDR2: SGHRS and YFSETQ. The V segment lost 2 bases and the J segment 2 bases; nucleotides outside the gene matches: 2. The CDR3 sequence: CASSLRTGNYGYTF. CDR3 DNA sequence: TGCGCCAGCAGCTTAAGGACAGGGAACTATGGCTACACCTTC.

This chain joins TRBV12-3 or TRBV12-4 and TRBJ2-7, with D tentatively TRBD2 (5 bases). This CDR3 contains 13 residues. Trimming shortened V by 5 bases and J by 2 bases, and 10 bases separated the two germline ends. Here the CDR3 reads CASSRPGTYEQYF. The CDR3 DNA sequence: TGTGCCAGCAGTCGACCGGGGACCTACGAGCAGTACTTC.

The J gene is TRBJ2-6, the V gene TRBV5-8, with unresolved D. The CDR3 has 15 amino acids. Germline CDR1 is SGHTS and CDR2 is YDEGEE. The V end lost 4 bases, the J end lost 0 bases, and 8 bases lay between the germline ends. CDR3 region: CASSDIHSGANVLTF. Written as DNA, the CDR3 is TGTGCCAGCAGCGACATCCACTCTGGGGCCAACGTCCTGACTTTC. Full variable domain (remainder filled in from reference TRBV5-8 and TRBJ2-6): EAGVTQSPTHLIKTRGQQATLRCSPISGHTSVYWYQQALGLGLQFLLWYDEGEERNRGNFPPRFSGRQFPNYSSELNVNALELEDSALYLCASSDIHSGANVLTFGAGSRLTVL.

DNA for the CDR3: TGCACCAGCAGCTTCGAATTGAGAGGGGGCGAACAGCCCCAGCATTTT. Amino acids: CTSSFELRGGEQPQHF. The chain carries TRBV1 and TRBJ1-5; the D segment call TRBD1 is taken from the table without a DNA check. TRBV1 is reported as a pseudogene. CDR3 size: 16 residues.

The rearrangement uses TRBV11-3 and TRBJ1-1; the D gene is possibly TRBD1 (6 bases). Germline CDR1 SGHNT, CDR2 YENEEA. The V end lost 5 bases, the J end lost 10 bases, and 17 bases lay between the germline ends. The length of the CDR3 is 13 residues. The CDR3 nucleotides are TGTGCCAGCAGCCCCAGGGGCGCGGGTCGAGCTTTCTTT. It yields the protein CASSPRGAGRAFF.

This chain joins TRBV28 and TRBJ1-1; D is unclear. Germline values: CDR1 MDHEN, CDR2 SYDVKM. The CDR3 contains 15 residues. V shed 0 bases and J shed 0 bases, with 8 bases lying between them. Written as DNA, the CDR3 is TGTGCCAGCAGTTTATGGGGAGACATGAACACTGAAGCTTTCTTT. Encoded protein: CASSLWGDMNTEAFF.

This clone was recorded only once. This chain links TRBV5-6 with TRBJ1-1; D is uncertain. The V end lost 2 bases, the J end lost 6 bases, and 8 bases lay between the germline ends. Germline loops: CDR1 SGHDT, CDR2 YYEEEE. This CDR3 contains 12 residues. CDR3 protein: CASSFRISEAFF. The CDR3 coding sequence is TGTGCCAGCAGCTTCCGCATCTCTGAAGCTTTCTTT.

This chain uses TRBV11-2 with TRBJ2-3; D gene unclear. The CDR3 has 17 amino acids. V dropped 5 bases and J dropped 0 bases, with 18 bases sitting between them. Germline assignment: CDR1 SGHAT and CDR2 FQNNGV. Here the CDR3 reads CASSPPDHFSSTDTQYF. The CDR3 DNA reads as TGTGCCAGCAGCCCACCCGACCATTTCTCAAGCACAGATACGCAGTATTTT. Filled out from reference TRBV11-2 and TRBJ2-3, the complete variable domain reads EAGVAQSPRYKIIEKRQSVAFWCNPISGHATLYWYQQILGQGPKLLIQFQNNGVVDDSQLPKDRFSAERLKGVDSTLKIQPAKLEDSAVYLCASSPPDHFSSTDTQYFGPGTRLTVL.

V gene TRBV28 combines with J gene TRBJ2-7, with D hard to call. Trimming stripped 5 bases from V and 0 bases from J, with 5 bases between. There are 12 residues in the CDR3. The germline CDR1 and CDR2 sequences are MDHEN and SYDVKM. CDR3 loop: CASSPLSYEQYF. DNA of the CDR3: TGTGCCAGCAGTCCCCTCTCCTACGAGCAGTACTTC.

This chain uses TRBV6-5 with TRBJ1-5; D not certain. Germline V lookup: CDR1 MNHEY, CDR2 SVGAGI. The CDR3 sequence is 15 residues long. V was clipped by 6 bases and J by 0 bases, with 12 bases between them. The CDR3 reads CASSRGDGSNQPQHF. The CDR3 DNA follows: TGTGCCAGCAGCCGAGGCGATGGTAGCAATCAGCCCCAGCATTTT.

This clone was recorded once. The chain is built from TRBV2 and TRBJ2-1, with TRBD1 identical over 10 bases. The CDR3 loop spans 16 amino acids. CDR1 is SNHLY, CDR2 FYNNEI, per germline. After removal of 3 bases from V and 3 bases from J, the junction contained 5 bases not matched to a gene. CDR3 DNA sequence: TGTGCCAGCAGTGACCCGGGACAGGGGTACTACAATGAGCAGTTCTTC. Its protein is CASSDPGQGYYNEQFF.

The V and J genes are TRBV5-1 and TRBJ1-1, with 7 bases aligning to TRBD1. The V gene end was trimmed by 3 bases and the J gene end by 1 base; junction bases not matched to a gene: 6. Germline assignment: CDR1 SGHRS and CDR2 YFSETQ. CDR3 size: 15 residues. The CDR3 nucleotides read TGCGCCAGCAGCTGGTCCGGGACAGAGAACACTGAAGCTTTCTTT. Translation: CASSWSGTENTEAFF.

V is TRBV18 and J is TRBJ2-1; 13 nucleotides agree with TRBD2. The V and J ends lost 0 bases and 5 bases, in that order; junction bases with no gene match: 4. There are 17 residues in the CDR3. CDR1 is KGHSH, CDR2 LQKENI, per germline. CDR3 sequence reads: CASSPPTSGGADNEQFF. CDR3 bases: TGTGCCAGCTCACCACCCACTAGCGGGGGGGCTGACAATGAGCAGTTCTTC.

This chain joins TRBV5-4 and TRBJ2-5; D possibly uses TRBD1 or TRBD2 (5 bases each). Germline CDR1 is SGHNT and CDR2 is YYREEE (reference sequence). The CDR3 length is 16 residues. Between the trimmed V and J ends, which lost 3 bases and 5 bases, there was a span of 20 bases. The CDR3 nucleotides read TGTGCCAGCAGCTGGGGGACCTCGGGAAGATGGGAGACCCAGTACTTC. It specifies CASSWGTSGRWETQYF.

The chain joins TRBV5-1 to TRBJ2-4; 8 nucleotides line up with TRBD1. V lost 4 bases to trimming and J lost 0 bases; unmatched junction nucleotides: 9. CDR3 size: 17 residues. Germline V CDR1 and CDR2: SGHRS, YFSETQ. This CDR3 reads CASSPDRVTTAKNIQYF. CDR3 coding DNA: TGCGCCAGCAGCCCGGACAGGGTCACTACAGCCAAAAACATTCAGTACTTC.

This clone has just a few counts. The genes are TRBV7-2 and TRBJ1-3; D gene uncertain. The germline V gene has CDR1 SGHTA and CDR2 FQGNSA. Trimming removed 6 bases from V and 0 bases from J, with 9 bases in between. This CDR3 region has 14 residues. The CDR3 sequence: CASRARSSGNTIYF. CDR3 nucleotide sequence: TGTGCCAGCAGAGCCAGGTCCTCTGGAAACACCATATATTTT.

This clone was detected only a few times. The J gene is TRBJ2-3, the V gene TRBV19; 8 bases are shared with TRBD1. The CDR3 loop spans 13 amino acids. Germline CDR1 is LNHDA and CDR2 is SQIVND (reference sequence). The V and J ends lost 10 bases and 6 bases, in that order; junction bases with no gene match: 9. As DNA, the CDR3 is TGTGCCACTACGGACAGGGTATCCGATACGCAGTATTTT. As protein: CATTDRVSDTQYF.

This chain connects TRBV5-1 to TRBJ1-1; 7 nucleotides align to TRBD1. Germline loops: CDR1 SGHRS, CDR2 YFSETQ. V lost 2 bases and J lost 5; bases outside the gene matches: 6. The CDR3 spans 14 residues. The CDR3, as DNA: TGCGCCAGCAGCTTCCAGGGGGGCCGGACTGAAGCTTTCTTT. Amino acids: CASSFQGGRTEAFF.

The V and J genes are TRBV19 and TRBJ1-2; unclear D gene. CDR1 and CDR2 (germline): LNHDA, SQIVND (reference sequence). The CDR3 consists of 13 residues. V lost 4 bases, J lost 8 bases, and 14 bases lay in between. CDR3 sequence: CASSTAEHGGYTF. CDR3 bases: TGTGCCAGTAGTACAGCCGAGCATGGGGGCTACACCTTC.

The chain links TRBV28 to TRBJ1-2; weak D call: TRBD1 (5 bases). Trimming stripped 2 bases from V and 3 bases from J, with 16 bases between. The CDR3 sequence is 16 residues long. Germline V gene sequence: CDR1 MDHEN, CDR2 SYDVKM. The CDR3 loop reads CASSLIQGDPYYGYTF. DNA for the CDR3: TGTGCCAGCAGTTTAATTCAGGGTGACCCCTACTATGGCTACACCTTC.

This rearrangement joins TRBV5-1 to TRBJ2-5, with 11 positions matching TRBD2. CDR3 length equals 16 residues. J lost 5 bases, V lost 0 bases, and 6 bases had no gene match. From germline, CDR1 is SGHRS and CDR2 YFSETQ. The CDR3 here is CASSLGSGGAHETQYF. The CDR3 DNA reads as TGCGCCAGCAGCTTGGGTAGCGGGGGGGCGCACGAGACCCAGTACTTC.

The chain uses TRBV18 and TRBJ2-5; D gene uncertain. The CDR3 runs 13 residues. V lost 4 bases and J 5 bases, leaving 11 bases between the germline ends. Per the germline V gene, CDR1 is KGHSH and CDR2 is LQKENI. The CDR3 bases are TGTGCCAGCTCACGAGATCAAAGGGAGACCCAGTACTTC. Protein product: CASSRDQRETQYF.

The gene calls are TRBV7-2 and TRBJ2-7; TRBD1 is a possible D gene (7 bases). Germline V gives CDR1 SGHTA, CDR2 FQGNSA. V was trimmed by 4 bases and J by 11 bases, leaving 21 bases between them. This CDR3 comprises 14 residues. The CDR3 region has the DNA TGTGCCAGCAGCTCGACAGGGAGATTAAGGGGGGAGTACTTC. Amino acid sequence: CASSSTGRLRGEYF.

In this sample, this clone turned up a few times. CDR3 loop: CASSFPTGGLYEQYF. CDR3 in DNA: TGTGCCAGCAGCTTTCCTACAGGGGGCCTGTACGAGCAGTACTTC. The chain couples TRBV7-2 to TRBJ2-7, with 9 bases matching TRBD1. J gave up 4 bases and V 3 bases, and 7 bases lay outside the gene matches. CDR3 length equals 15 residues. Germline values: CDR1 SGHTA, CDR2 FQGNSA. The full variable domain, in which reference TRBV7-2 and TRBJ2-7 provide the parts outside the CDR3, is GAGVSQSPSNKVTEKGKDVELRCDPISGHTALYWYRQSLGQGLEFLIYFQGNSAPDKSGLPSDRFSAERTGGSVSTLTIQRTQQEDSAVYLCASSFPTGGLYEQYFGPGTRLTVT.

The gene calls are TRBV5-1 and TRBJ1-1; D ambiguous. Germline lookup yields CDR1 SGHRS and CDR2 YFSETQ. The V end was cut by 0 bases, the J end by 7 bases, with 13 bases between. The CDR3 sequence is 14 residues long. DNA for the CDR3: TGCGCCAGCAGCTTGGGGTGGGGATTGAGTGAAGCTTTCTTT. It is translated as CASSLGWGLSEAFF.

This sequence joins TRBV9 and TRBJ2-5, with D perhaps matching TRBD2 (5 bases). Germline values: CDR1 SGDLS, CDR2 YYNGEE. The CDR3 has 15 residues. The V end was cut by 0 bases, the J end by 2 bases, with 11 bases between. The CDR3 sequence is CASSVEPGLQETQYF. The CDR3 region has the DNA TGTGCCAGCAGCGTAGAGCCCGGACTTCAAGAGACCCAGTACTTC.